This TCR beta chain comes out of a study of blood T cell repertoires in COVID-19. The wider study: The study drew acute and convalescent COVID-19 samples from the United States, Italy and Spain. PBMCs, B-cell-depleted T cells, or T cells provided the cDNA or gDNA that made up the material.

Original methodology: From reference gene primer amplification, estimates of nucleated cell counts were derived. Sequenced by immunoSEQ multiplex PCR; TCRdb stores in-frame clones only, minus some. V, J and clone size are taken as reported in that table, and D and trimming were inferred from the DNA itself. The sample records 150,000 to 200,000 clones, 70% to 90% being singletons. This CDR3 is 14 amino acids long. Germline V gene data show CDR1 as KGHSH and CDR2 as LQKENI. Germline trimming cut 5 bases from V and 2 bases from J; bases unmatched to any gene: 6. The TCR sequence derives from a man between 35 and 55 years old with active or convalescent COVID-19. This chain joins TRBV18 and TRBJ2-7; 7 bases line up with TRBD1. Sequenced: peripheral blood. The CDR3: CASSERTGAYEQYF. The CDR3 bases are TGTGCCAGCTCAGAAAGAACAGGGGCCTACGAGCAGTACTTC. The whole variable domain, filled in from reference TRBV18 and TRBJ2-7, reads NAGVMQNPRHLVRRRGQEARLRCSPMKGHSHVYWYRQLPEEGLKFMVYLQKENIIDESGMPKERFSAEFPKEGPSILRIQQVVRGDSAAYFCASSERTGAYEQYFGPGTRLTVT.